Each of the 21 T cell receptor beta chains below was sequenced from the same sample in a study of blood T cell repertoires in COVID-19. Sequenced by immunoSEQ multiplex PCR; TCRdb stores in-frame clones only, minus some. The sample carries approximately 250,000 clones, around 88% recorded once. The sequenced material came from PBMCs or T cells enriched from blood (not recorded which). The receptors were gathered from a woman aged 40-49 years with acute COVID-19.

The chain recombines TRBV5-1 with TRBJ2-3, with 7 bases matching TRBD1. The junction had 1 base not matched to a gene; V was cut back by 5 bases and J by 1 base. CDR3 length: 13 amino acids. From germline, CDR1 is SGHRS and CDR2 YFSETQ. DNA of the CDR3: TGCGCCAGCAGAGACAGGGGCACAGATACGCAGTATTTT. It codes for CASRDRGTDTQYF.

This chain links TRBV7-6 with TRBJ2-5; 7 bases align to TRBD2. Trimming took 1 base from V and 2 from J; bases not matched to a gene: 7. CDR3 length equals 16 residues. CDR1 SGHVS and CDR2 FNYEAQ come from the germline V gene. The CDR3 DNA reads TGTGCCAGCAGCTTAGATTCCGGGGGAGGGCAAGAGACCCAGTACTTC. Translated: CASSLDSGGGQETQYF.

The V and J genes are TRBV18 and TRBJ2-2; TRBD2 aligns across 7 bases. The V gene's germline CDR1 is KGHSH and CDR2 LQKENI. The CDR3 length is 16 residues. The V gene end was trimmed by 0 bases and the J gene end by 6 bases; junction bases not matched to a gene: 7. The CDR3 DNA follows: TGTGCCAGCTCACCACCGAGCGGGGCTGCCCCCGGGGAGCTGTTTTTT. It encodes CASSPPSGAAPGELFF.

The chain carries TRBV19 and TRBJ2-7; TRBD2 aligns across 13 bases. The CDR3 has 15 residues. CDR1 LNHDA and CDR2 SQIVND come from the germline V gene (reference sequence). The V and J ends lost 5 bases and 5 bases, in that order; junction bases with no gene match: 6. The CDR3 here is CASSRGLAGENEQYV. The CDR3 DNA reads TGTGCCAGTAGTCGCGGACTAGCGGGAGAGAACGAGCAGTACGTC.

The V call is TRBV9, the J call TRBJ1-3; no definite D call. The CDR3 has 15 residues. Trimming removed 2 bases from V and 4 bases from J, with 13 bases in between. Germline V CDR1 and CDR2: SGDLS, YYNGEE. The CDR3 sequence is CASSVTQVEGNTIYF. The CDR3 bases are TGTGCCAGCAGCGTTACCCAGGTAGAGGGAAACACCATATATTTT.

V and J are TRBV7-2 and TRBJ2-5; D not certain. The V gene lost 4 bases and the J gene lost 4 bases, with 13 bases spanning the gap. This CDR3 comprises 14 residues. Germline V lookup: CDR1 SGHTA, CDR2 FQGNSA. CDR3 bases: TGTGCCAGCAGCTCCCAGATCCCCCGAGAGACCCAGTACTTC. This encodes CASSSQIPRETQYF.

The V and J genes are TRBV6-5 and TRBJ1-6; TRBD1 aligns across 8 bases. The length of the CDR3 is 14 residues. Per the germline V gene, CDR1 is MNHEY and CDR2 is SVGAGI. The V and J ends lost 5 bases and 8 bases, in that order; junction bases with no gene match: 5. CDR3 nucleotide sequence: TGTGCCAGCAGTCCCGGGACAGGCTATTCACCCCTCCACTTT. It encodes CASSPGTGYSPLHF.

The chain recombines TRBV28 with TRBJ2-3, with TRBD2 matching over 8 bases. There are 14 residues in the CDR3. Germline loops: CDR1 MDHEN, CDR2 SYDVKM. V gave up 8 bases and J gave up 9 bases; unmatched junction bases: 13. The CDR3 loop is CASHKTGLVRTQYF. The CDR3 nucleotides are TGTGCCAGCCACAAAACGGGACTAGTCAGGACGCAGTATTTT.

The rearrangement joins TRBV10-3 to TRBJ2-7; tentatively, D is TRBD2 (6 bases). V lost 3 bases and J lost 6, with 9 bases in between. Per germline, CDR1 ENHRY and CDR2 SYGVKD. The CDR3 is made up of 12 amino acids. CDR3 region: CAISDGEAEQYV. The CDR3 DNA sequence: TGTGCCATCAGTGATGGGGAGGCCGAGCAGTACGTC.

The chain recombines TRBV9 with TRBJ1-1; D is unresolved. The ends were cut back, 4 bases at V and 1 base at J, with 11 bases in the middle. CDR3 size: 14 residues. Germline loops: CDR1 SGDLS, CDR2 YYNGEE. The CDR3 DNA sequence: TGTGCCAGCAGCCGGGGATCGAGGAACACTGAAGCTTTCTTT. This encodes CASSRGSRNTEAFF.

The chain joins TRBV5-1 to TRBJ1-4; D is unresolved. With 0 bases removed from V and 1 base from J, the gap between germline ends came to 4 bases. From germline, CDR1 is SGHRS and CDR2 YFSETQ. The length of the CDR3 is 14 residues. The CDR3 nucleotides are TGCGCCAGCAGCTTGGGCAGAACTAATGAAAAACTGTTTTTT. Protein: CASSLGRTNEKLFF.

The J gene is TRBJ1-2, the V gene TRBV15, with 7 bases aligning to TRBD1. This CDR3 has 14 residues. The germline gives CDR1 LNHNV, CDR2 YYDKDF (reference sequence). V trimming: 0 bases; J trimming: 11 bases; junction bases outside the gene matches: 9. The CDR3 loop reads CATSRDLTGRSYTF. The CDR3 nucleotides read TGTGCCACCAGCAGAGATCTGACAGGGAGGAGTTACACCTTC.

The J gene is TRBJ2-2, the V gene TRBV19, with D possibly TRBD1 on 6 matching bases. Germline lookup yields CDR1 LNHDA and CDR2 SQIVND (reference sequence). The CDR3 extends over 16 amino acids. Between the trimmed V and J ends, which lost 4 bases and 6 bases, there was a span of 18 bases. CDR3 nucleotide sequence: TGTGCCAGTAGTACCCAAACAGACAACAGGGCCGGGGAGCTGTTTTTT. Encoded protein: CASSTQTDNRAGELFF. Filled out from reference TRBV19 and TRBJ2-2, the complete variable domain reads DGGITQSPKYLFRKEGQNVTLSCEQNLNHDAMYWYRQDPGQGLRLIYYSQIVNDFQKGDIAEGYSVSREKKESFPLTVTSAQKNPTAFYLCASSTQTDNRAGELFFGEGSRLTVL.

V usage is TRBV5-1 and J usage is TRBJ2-1; perhaps TRBD2 as D (5 bases). CDR3 length: 13 amino acids. Trimming removed 0 bases at V and 5 bases at J, with 6 bases between. Per germline, CDR1 SGHRS and CDR2 YFSETQ. The CDR3: CASSLAGNNEQFF. The CDR3 nucleotides are TGCGCCAGCAGCTTGGCGGGAAACAATGAGCAGTTCTTC. Drawing the rest from reference TRBV5-1 and TRBJ2-1, the complete variable domain is KAGVTQTPRYLIKTRGQQVTLSCSPISGHRSVSWYQQTPGQGLQFLFEYFSETQRNKGNFPGRFSGRQFSNSRSEMNVSTLELGDSALYLCASSLAGNNEQFFGPGTRLTVL.

The genes are TRBV27 and TRBJ2-1; D possibly corresponds to TRBD2 (5 bases). CDR3 size: 15 residues. V lost 7 bases and J lost 2, with 15 bases in between. Germline V gives CDR1 MNHEY, CDR2 SMNVEV (reference sequence). In DNA, the CDR3 is TGTGCCAGCACTGTGTCACCCGGGGCCTACAATGAGCAGTTCTTC. It encodes CASTVSPGAYNEQFF.

V usage is TRBV5-1 and J usage is TRBJ1-1; no firm D call. Trimming took 4 bases from V and 1 from J, leaving 14 bases between them. There are 15 residues in the CDR3. The germline CDR1 and CDR2 sequences are SGHRS and YFSETQ. The CDR3 loop reads CASSKITRGNTEAFF. CDR3 bases: TGCGCCAGCAGCAAGATAACTAGAGGGAACACTGAAGCTTTCTTT.

The CDR3 here is CASTERGGMQAFF. CDR3 in DNA: TGTGCCAGCACCGAAAGGGGGGGGATGCAAGCTTTCTTT. The gene calls are TRBV3-1 (or the pseudogene TRBV3-2) and TRBJ1-1; weak D call: TRBD1 (6 bases). Germline V CDR1 and CDR2: LGHDT, YNNKEL (reference sequence). With 7 bases removed from V and 9 bases from J, the gap between germline ends came to 18 bases. CDR3 size: 13 residues.

V and J are TRBV19 and TRBJ2-1; D is perhaps TRBD2 (5 bases). The germline gives CDR1 LNHDA, CDR2 SQIVND (reference sequence). The CDR3 extends over 14 amino acids. Trimming took 5 bases from V and 0 from J, leaving 8 bases between them. The CDR3 coding sequence is TGTGCCAGTAGTCGACGGGGCTCCTACAATGAGCAGTTCTTC. Translated, it gives CASSRRGSYNEQFF.

The chain links TRBV9 to TRBJ1-3, with D possibly TRBD1 on 5 matching bases. Germline V CDR1 and CDR2: SGDLS, YYNGEE. The CDR3 consists of 15 residues. Trimming stripped 2 bases from V and 0 bases from J, with 9 bases between. This CDR3 reads CASSVRGDSGNTIYF. CDR3 coding DNA: TGTGCCAGCAGCGTTCGGGGGGACTCTGGAAACACCATATATTTT. Full variable domain (rest looked up from reference TRBV9 and TRBJ1-3): DSGVTQTPKHLITATGQRVTLRCSPRSGDLSVYWYQQSLDQGLQFLIQYYNGEERAKGNILERFSAQQFPDLHSELNLSSLELGDSALYFCASSVRGDSGNTIYFGEGSWLTVV.

V gene TRBV3-1 (or the pseudogene TRBV3-2) combines with J gene TRBJ1-1; 9 bases fit TRBD1. Germline V gene lookup returns CDR1 LGHDT and CDR2 YNNKEL (reference sequence). This CDR3 contains 16 residues. With V trimmed by 2 bases and J by 3 bases, 7 bases remained unmatched. Here the CDR3 reads CASSQRSNRGHTEAFF. The CDR3, as DNA: TGTGCCAGCAGCCAACGGTCAAACAGGGGGCACACTGAAGCTTTCTTT.

This clone came up a few times. The chain carries TRBV5-1 and TRBJ2-7, with a possible D match to TRBD1 (5 bases). The CDR3 is made up of 12 amino acids. Germline V CDR1 and CDR2: SGHRS, YFSETQ. The germline V and J ends were trimmed by 2 bases and 3 bases, with 6 bases remaining between them. The CDR3 bases are TGCGCCAGCAGCTTCGACAGCTACGAGCAGTACTTC. Amino acid sequence: CASSFDSYEQYF.